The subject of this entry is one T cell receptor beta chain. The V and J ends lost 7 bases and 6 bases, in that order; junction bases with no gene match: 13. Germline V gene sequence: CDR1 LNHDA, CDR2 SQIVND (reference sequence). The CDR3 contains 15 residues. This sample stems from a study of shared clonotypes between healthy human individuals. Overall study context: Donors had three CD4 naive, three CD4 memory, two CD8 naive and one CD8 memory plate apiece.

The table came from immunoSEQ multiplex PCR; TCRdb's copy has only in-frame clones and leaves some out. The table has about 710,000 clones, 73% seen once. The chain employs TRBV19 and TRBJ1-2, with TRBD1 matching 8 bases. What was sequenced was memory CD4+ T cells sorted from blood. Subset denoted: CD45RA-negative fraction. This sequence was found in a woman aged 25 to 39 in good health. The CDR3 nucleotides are TGTGCCAGTACCCTCCGTAACAGGGGGGGCCATGGCTACACCTTC. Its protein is CASTLRNRGGHGYTF.